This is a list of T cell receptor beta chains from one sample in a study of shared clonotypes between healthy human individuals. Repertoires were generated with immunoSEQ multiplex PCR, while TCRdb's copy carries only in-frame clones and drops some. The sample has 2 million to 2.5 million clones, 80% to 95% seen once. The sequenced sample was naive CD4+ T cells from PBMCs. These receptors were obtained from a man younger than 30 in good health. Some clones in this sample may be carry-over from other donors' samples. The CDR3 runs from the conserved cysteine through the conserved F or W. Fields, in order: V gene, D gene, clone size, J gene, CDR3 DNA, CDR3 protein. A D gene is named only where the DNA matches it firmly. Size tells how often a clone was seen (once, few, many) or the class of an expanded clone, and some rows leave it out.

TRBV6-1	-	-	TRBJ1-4	TGTGCCAGCGTAGAGGTGATTGGTGAAAAACTGTTTTTT	CASVEVIGEKLFF
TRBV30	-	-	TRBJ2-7	TGTGCCTGGAGCTCTAGAGACGAGCAGTACTTC	CAWSSRDEQYF
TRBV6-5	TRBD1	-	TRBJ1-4	TGTGCCAGCAGTAGACAGGGTTCTCAGGAAAAACTGTTTTTT	CASSRQGSQEKLFF
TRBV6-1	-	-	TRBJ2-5	TGTGCCAGCAGAGCGGTACAAGAGACCCAGTACTTC	CASRAVQETQYF
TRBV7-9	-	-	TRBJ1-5	TGTGCCAGCAGCCAAACCGGGACGTACAATCAGCCCCAGCATTTT	CASSQTGTYNQPQHF
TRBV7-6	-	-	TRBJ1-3	TGTGCCAGCAGCTTACCTTTGGGACCGTGGGGGAGCTCTGGAAACACCATATATTTT	CASSLPLGPWGSSGNTIYF
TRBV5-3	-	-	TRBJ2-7	TGTGCCAGCAGCCCGGGCGGGGCAGGCGAGTACTTC	CASSPGGAGEYF
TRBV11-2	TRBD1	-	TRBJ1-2	TGTGCCAGCAGCTTAGAGTACGGACAGGGGTATGGCTACACCTTC	CASSLEYGQGYGYTF
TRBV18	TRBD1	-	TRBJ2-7	TGTGCCAGCTCGCGTTCGACAGGGTCGTCCTACGAGCAGTACTTC	CASSRSTGSSYEQYF
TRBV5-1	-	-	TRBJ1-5	TGCGCCAGCAGCTTAGCAGGGGTTGAGCCCCAGCATTTT	CASSLAGVEPQHF
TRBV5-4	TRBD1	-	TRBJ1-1	TGTGCCAGCAGCCCAGGGGGAGGGGACGCTGAAGCTTTCTTT	CASSPGGGDAEAFF
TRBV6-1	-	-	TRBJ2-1	TGTGCCAGCAGTGAATTAGACAGCTACAATGAGCAGTTCTTC	CASSELDSYNEQFF
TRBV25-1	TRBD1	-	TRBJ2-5	TGTGCCAGCAGTGGGGCACCGGGACAGGGGGCGGCGGAGACCCAGTACTTC	CASSGAPGQGAAETQYF
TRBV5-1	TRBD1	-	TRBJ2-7	TGCGCCAGCCGACAGGGGGACTACGAGCAGTACTTC	CASRQGDYEQYF
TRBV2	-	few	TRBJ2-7	TGTGCATGCGGCCGCGAAAACTACGAGCAGTACTTC	CACGRENYEQYF
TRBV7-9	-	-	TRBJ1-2	TGTGCCAGCAGCCCCACCGGGACCCCTAACTATGGCTACACCTTC	CASSPTGTPNYGYTF
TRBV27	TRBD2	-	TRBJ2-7	TGTGCCAGCAGTTCACATCGGACTAGCGGGACCTACGAGCAGTACTTC	CASSSHRTSGTYEQYF
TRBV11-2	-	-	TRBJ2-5	TGTGCCAGCAGCTTAGTGACACGCGAAGAGACCCAGTACTTC	CASSLVTREETQYF
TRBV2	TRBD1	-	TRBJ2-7	TGTGCCAGCAAAGGGACAGGAGTTTACGAGCAGTACTTC	CASKGTGVYEQYF
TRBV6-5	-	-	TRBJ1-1	TGTGCCAGCACCCCGAGGGGAGATGACACTGAAGCTTTCTTT	CASTPRGDDTEAFF
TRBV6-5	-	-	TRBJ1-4	TGTGCCAGCAGTTACTCCGCCGGACGGAATGAAAAACTGTTTTTT	CASSYSAGRNEKLFF
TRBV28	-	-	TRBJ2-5	TGTGCCAGCAGTTCGAAACTAGCAGGAGAGACCCAGTACTTC	CASSSKLAGETQYF